This TCR beta chain was profiled in a study of PD-L1 blockade in urothelial cancer. Study details: Earlier, patients had received 0 to 3 chemotherapy regimens. Blood samples had a median of 141,255 T cells, 75,000 to 90,000 unique TCRs, and clonality 0.08 to 0.085. Blood underwent analysis 3 weeks (second dose) and 6 weeks after treatment began. Study-wide findings and caveats: Tumor-associated blood clones were expanded more by durable-benefit patients at 3 weeks.

Time point: peripheral blood 6 weeks after treatment start. As regards this clone: What it binds is unknown.

Data came from immunoSEQ multiplex PCR; TCRdb stores just in-frame clones and leaves some out. Counted here are some 48,000 clones, around 85% occurring once; the ten biggest clones make up 8.5% to 12%. The source material was PBMCs, sampled around atezolizumab (anti-PD-L1) treatment. This TCR was sampled from a man between 60 and 70 years old with urothelial cancer.

The CDR3 DNA reads TGTGCCAGCAGTTTGGCGGGCGGACTCTACAATGAGCAGTTCTTC. It translates to CASSLAGGLYNEQFF. The V gene is TRBV28, the J gene TRBJ2-1; D perhaps matches TRBD2 (5 bases). Germline CDR1 and CDR2: MDHEN and SYDVKM. Between the trimmed V and J ends, which lost 3 bases and 3 bases, there was a span of 12 bases. The CDR3 is 15 residues long.